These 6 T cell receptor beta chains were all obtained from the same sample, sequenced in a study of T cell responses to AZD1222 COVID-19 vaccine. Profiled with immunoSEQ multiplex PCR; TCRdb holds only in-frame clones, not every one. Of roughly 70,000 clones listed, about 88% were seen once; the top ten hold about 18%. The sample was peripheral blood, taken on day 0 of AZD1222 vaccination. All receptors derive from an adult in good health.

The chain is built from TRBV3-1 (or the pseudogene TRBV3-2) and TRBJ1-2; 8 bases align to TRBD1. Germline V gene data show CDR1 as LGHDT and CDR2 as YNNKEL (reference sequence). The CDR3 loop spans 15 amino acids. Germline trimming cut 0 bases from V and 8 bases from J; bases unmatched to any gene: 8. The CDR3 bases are TGTGCCAGCAGCCAAGACCAGGCAGGGGGCTGGGGCTACACCTTC. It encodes CASSQDQAGGWGYTF.

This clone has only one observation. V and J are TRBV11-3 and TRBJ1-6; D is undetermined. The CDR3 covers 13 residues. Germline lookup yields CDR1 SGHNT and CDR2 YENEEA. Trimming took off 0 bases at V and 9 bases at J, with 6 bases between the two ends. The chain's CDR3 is CASSLDLASPLHF. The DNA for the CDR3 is TGTGCCAGCAGCTTAGACCTAGCTTCACCCCTCCACTTT.

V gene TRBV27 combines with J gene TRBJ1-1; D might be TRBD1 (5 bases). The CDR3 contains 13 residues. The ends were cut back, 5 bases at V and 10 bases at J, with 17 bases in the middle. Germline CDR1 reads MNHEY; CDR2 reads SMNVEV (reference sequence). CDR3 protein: CASSPRQGPVAFF. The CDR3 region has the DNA TGTGCCAGCAGTCCCAGGCAGGGCCCAGTAGCTTTCTTT.

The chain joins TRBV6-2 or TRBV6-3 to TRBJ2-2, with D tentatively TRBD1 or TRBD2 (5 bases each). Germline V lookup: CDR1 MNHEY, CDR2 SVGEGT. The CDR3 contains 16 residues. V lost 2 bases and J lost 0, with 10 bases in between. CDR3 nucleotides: TGTGCCAGCAGTTACCCCGGGACGGCGAACACCGGGGAGCTGTTTTTT. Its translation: CASSYPGTANTGELFF.

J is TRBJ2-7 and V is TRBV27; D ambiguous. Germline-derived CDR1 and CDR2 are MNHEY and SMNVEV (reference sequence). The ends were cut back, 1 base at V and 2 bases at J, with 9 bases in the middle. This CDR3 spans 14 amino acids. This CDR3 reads CASSLWAGAYEQYF. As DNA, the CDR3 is TGTGCCAGCAGTTTATGGGCAGGAGCCTACGAGCAGTACTTC.

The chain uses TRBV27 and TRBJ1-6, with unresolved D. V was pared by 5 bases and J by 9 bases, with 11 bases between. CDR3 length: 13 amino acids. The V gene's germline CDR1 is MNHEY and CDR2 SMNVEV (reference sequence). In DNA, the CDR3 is TGTGCCAGCAGTGCGGGCTGGGGTTCACCCCTCCACTTT. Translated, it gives CASSAGWGSPLHF.